Presented here are 6 T cell receptor beta chains from one specimen sequenced in a study of blood T cell repertoires in COVID-19. Assay used: immunoSEQ multiplex PCR; TCRdb lists only in-frame clones, some missing. This sample has around 340,000 clones, with around 80% found just once. The sequenced material came from peripheral blood. The receptors originated from a man aged 25 to 45 with active or convalescent COVID-19.

Concerning this clone: A read error may be the cause here, since a much bigger clone is one base away. J is TRBJ2-7 and V is TRBV10-3; maybe TRBD2 (6 bases). Trimming took off 2 bases at V and 8 bases at J, with 16 bases between the two ends. The CDR3 consists of 14 residues. CDR1 ENHRY and CDR2 SYGVKD come from the germline V gene. The CDR3 is CAISEVGTEYKQYF. The CDR3 region has the DNA TGTGCCATCAGTGAGGTAGGGACTGAATACAAGCAGTACTTC.

This clone came up a few times. This rearrangement joins TRBV7-2 to TRBJ1-3, with TRBD1 as a possible D gene (6 bases). Per germline, CDR1 SGHTA and CDR2 FQGNSA. CDR3 length: 16 residues. The V gene lost 2 bases and the J gene lost 0 bases, with 11 bases spanning the gap. Here the CDR3 reads CASSLTGTNSGNTIYF. CDR3 bases: TGTGCCAGCAGCTTAACAGGGACTAACTCTGGAAACACCATATATTTT. Together with reference TRBV7-2 and TRBJ1-3, the CDR3 gives the full variable domain: GAGVSQSPSNKVTEKGKDVELRCDPISGHTALYWYRQSLGQGLEFLIYFQGNSAPDKSGLPSDRFSAERTGGSVSTLTIQRTQQEDSAVYLCASSLTGTNSGNTIYFGEGSWLTVV.

This clone was counted only a few times. The V and J genes are TRBV27 and TRBJ1-2; D possibly corresponds to TRBD1 (5 bases). The CDR3 runs 15 residues. Germline lookup yields CDR1 MNHEY and CDR2 SMNVEV (reference sequence). V was shortened by 6 bases and J by 0 bases, with 14 bases between the two germline ends. The CDR3 loop is CASRLGPTANYGYTF. The CDR3 DNA is TGTGCCAGCAGGCTTGGACCGACAGCTAACTATGGCTACACCTTC.

The V gene is TRBV25-1, the J gene TRBJ2-5; tentatively, D is TRBD1 (5 bases). Germline lookup yields CDR1 MGHDK and CDR2 SYGVNS. The CDR3 sequence is 15 residues long. Trimming pared 2 bases from V and 3 bases from J, leaving 13 bases between. The DNA for the CDR3 is TGTGCCAGCAGTGAAGGGGCTTACTCAGAAGAGACCCAGTACTTC. Translation: CASSEGAYSEETQYF.

The table lists this clone with a few counts. The rearrangement links TRBV15 to TRBJ1-4, with a possible D match to TRBD1 (6 bases). This CDR3 has 14 amino acids. Germline values: CDR1 LNHNV, CDR2 YYDKDF (reference sequence). Trimming removed 4 bases at V and 4 bases at J, with 10 bases between. The CDR3 reads CATSKGQLNEKLFF. DNA for the CDR3: TGTGCCACCAGCAAAGGACAGCTTAATGAAAAACTGTTTTTT.

This chain connects TRBV28 to TRBJ2-1; the D gene is possibly TRBD1 (6 bases). Germline V gene lookup returns CDR1 MDHEN and CDR2 SYDVKM. The CDR3 extends over 12 amino acids. Trimming shortened V by 10 bases and J by 10 bases, and 17 bases separated the two germline ends. The CDR3 sequence is CANGQLRGEQFF. The CDR3 nucleotides read TGTGCCAACGGACAGCTCCGTGGGGAGCAGTTCTTC.